These 26 T cell receptor beta chains were sequenced from one sample in a study of siplizumab effects on memory and regulatory T cells. Sequenced by immunoSEQ multiplex PCR; TCRdb stores in-frame clones only, minus some. The sample records 100,000 or so clones, about 93% being singletons. Sequencing was done on a sample of CD4+ T cells sorted from blood. The source is a human donor in good health.

V and J are TRBV10-3 and TRBJ2-3; possible D gene TRBD2, 7 bases. Trimming cost V 3 bases and J 4 bases, with 14 bases left between them. This CDR3 spans 15 amino acids. The germline gives CDR1 ENHRY, CDR2 SYGVKD. The CDR3 is CAISDGQGRADTQYF. In DNA, the CDR3 is TGTGCCATCAGTGATGGGCAGGGGAGGGCAGATACGCAGTATTTT.

This clone came up a few times. The chain couples TRBV11-2 to TRBJ1-2; 8 nucleotides match TRBD1. From germline, CDR1 is SGHAT and CDR2 FQNNGV. CDR3 length equals 14 residues. The V and J ends lost 5 bases and 2 bases, in that order; junction bases with no gene match: 4. The CDR3 region has the DNA TGTGCCAGCAGCCTCAGGGGGCGGAACTATGGCTACACCTTC. It is translated as CASSLRGRNYGYTF.

Note on this clone: This CDR3 is also generated by other DNA sequences in the sample. This chain links TRBV9 with TRBJ1-5, with D unclear. Germline V gene lookup returns CDR1 SGDLS and CDR2 YYNGEE. V shed 0 bases and J shed 0 bases, with 7 bases lying between them. CDR3 length: 15 residues. The CDR3 DNA follows: TGTGCCAGCAGCGTAGACGGTTATAGCAATCAGCCCCAGCATTTT. Encoded protein: CASSVDGYSNQPQHF.

The rearrangement joins TRBV2 to TRBJ2-2, with a tentative D call TRBD2 (5 bases). CDR3 length: 14 amino acids. Deletions cut 8 bases from V and 9 bases from J, with 19 bases between. Germline V gene lookup returns CDR1 SNHLY and CDR2 FYNNEI. CDR3 in amino acids: CASAYTRSPRELFF. CDR3 bases: TGTGCCAGCGCATACACTAGGTCCCCGAGGGAGCTGTTTTTT.

The chain links TRBV2 to TRBJ2-7; possibly TRBD1 for D (6 bases). V was trimmed by 4 bases and J by 1 base, leaving 11 bases between them. Per germline, CDR1 SNHLY and CDR2 FYNNEI. CDR3 length: 14 amino acids. The CDR3 is CASSAGVGSYEQYF. The DNA of the CDR3 is TGTGCCAGCAGTGCAGGGGTAGGATCCTACGAGCAGTACTTC. The full variable domain, rest sourced from reference TRBV2 and TRBJ2-7, is EPEVTQTPSHQVTQMGQEVILRCVPISNHLYFYWYRQILGQKVEFLVSFYNNEISEKSEIFDDQFSVERPDGSNFTLKIRSTKLEDSAMYFCASSAGVGSYEQYFGPGTRLTVT.

A few counts support this clone. The chain carries TRBV6-5 and TRBJ1-1; D is ambiguous. V was clipped by 2 bases and J by 2 bases, with 3 bases between them. Germline assignment: CDR1 MNHEY and CDR2 SVGAGI. There are 12 residues in the CDR3. CDR3 nucleotide sequence: TGTGCCAGCAGTTACCGAAACACTGAAGCTTTCTTT. It encodes CASSYRNTEAFF.

The V call is TRBV11-3, the J call TRBJ2-3, with D maybe TRBD2 (7 bases). This CDR3 is built from 16 residues. Germline CDR1 SGHNT, CDR2 YENEEA. V lost 1 base and J lost 4, with 15 bases in between. As DNA, the CDR3 is TGTGCCAGCAGCTTAGTCCGGGGGGCCGTCGCAGATACGCAGTATTTT. This sequence encodes CASSLVRGAVADTQYF.

The chain has TRBV9 and TRBJ2-1; TRBD2 agrees at 7 bases. This CDR3 region has 14 residues. The ends lost 0 bases at V and 9 bases at J; junction bases unmatched: 6. The V gene's germline CDR1 is SGDLS and CDR2 YYNGEE. The CDR3 protein is CASSVDGGSSEQFF. CDR3 DNA: TGTGCCAGCAGCGTAGACGGCGGGAGCAGTGAGCAGTTCTTC.

The gene calls are TRBV11-2 and TRBJ2-2; no reliable D call. The CDR3 has 13 residues. Germline assignment: CDR1 SGHAT and CDR2 FQNNGV. Trimming removed 2 bases from V and 5 bases from J, with 6 bases in between. In DNA form, the CDR3 reads TGTGCCAGCAGCTTAAAGGGTACCGGGGAGCTGTTTTTT. It yields the protein CASSLKGTGELFF.

The V gene is TRBV7-2, the J gene TRBJ2-4; D gene unclear. CDR3 size: 15 residues. Per germline, CDR1 SGHTA and CDR2 FQGNSA. The ends were cut back, 5 bases at V and 7 bases at J, with 18 bases in the middle. The CDR3: CASSTGPNLGNIQYF. Written as DNA, the CDR3 is TGTGCCAGCAGCACCGGACCGAATTTAGGCAACATTCAGTACTTC.

The gene calls are TRBV6-1 and TRBJ1-2, with 11 bases matching TRBD1. The CDR3 spans 16 residues. V lost 4 bases, J lost 8 bases, and 12 bases stayed unmatched. Per germline, CDR1 MNHNS and CDR2 SASEGT. CDR3 nucleotides: TGTGCCAGCAGTGCTACTGCTGGACAGGGGGCCCGAGGCTACACCTTC. This codes for CASSATAGQGARGYTF.

The chain has TRBV9 and TRBJ2-7; 8 bases line up with TRBD2. V dropped 0 bases and J dropped 5; count of bases not matched to a gene: 7. CDR1 and CDR2 from the germline V gene are SGDLS and YYNGEE. The CDR3 has 15 residues. This CDR3 reads CASSVGTSPRHEQYF. The CDR3 DNA reads TGTGCCAGCAGCGTAGGGACTAGCCCCCGACACGAGCAGTACTTC.

V is TRBV6-7 and J is TRBJ2-7, with D tentatively TRBD1 or TRBD2 (5 bases each). TRBV6-7 is treated as an ORF (open reading frame) with a function not yet certain. The CDR3 is made up of 15 amino acids. V lost 0 bases and J lost 2, with 11 bases in between. DNA for the CDR3: TGTGCCAGCAGTTACTCCCGGGGACGAACCTACGAGCAGTACTTC. This gives the protein CASSYSRGRTYEQYF.

This rearrangement joins TRBV6-6 to TRBJ2-1, with 10 nucleotides matching TRBD2. Per the germline V gene, CDR1 is MNHNY and CDR2 is SVGAGI (reference sequence). This CDR3 contains 14 residues. The V gene end was trimmed by 6 bases and the J gene end by 7 bases; junction bases not matched to a gene: 6. CDR3 amino acids: CASRRAGGNNEQFF. DNA for the CDR3: TGTGCCAGCAGAAGAGCGGGGGGGAATAATGAGCAGTTCTTC.

The chain carries TRBV30 and TRBJ2-4, with D hard to call. This CDR3 is 12 amino acids long. V was trimmed by 2 bases and J by 9 bases, leaving 11 bases between them. Germline V lookup: CDR1 GTSNPN, CDR2 SVGIG (reference sequence). The CDR3 sequence is CAWSTQASIQYF. CDR3 nucleotide sequence: TGTGCCTGGAGTACCCAGGCGAGCATTCAGTACTTC.

CDR3 region: CASSPGTGVGNEQFF. CDR3 DNA: TGTGCCAGCTCACCCGGGACAGGGGTAGGGAATGAGCAGTTCTTC. The chain links TRBV18 to TRBJ2-1; the match to TRBD1 covers 10 bases. The CDR3 has 15 amino acids. The junction had 6 bases not matched to a gene; V was cut back by 3 bases and J by 7 bases. The germline V gene has CDR1 KGHSH and CDR2 LQKENI. The entire variable domain, with the rest obtained from reference TRBV18 and TRBJ2-1, is as follows: NAGVMQNPRHLVRRRGQEARLRCSPMKGHSHVYWYRQLPEEGLKFMVYLQKENIIDESGMPKERFSAEFPKEGPSILRIQQVVRGDSAAYFCASSPGTGVGNEQFFGPGTRLTVL.

The chain couples TRBV5-4 to TRBJ2-7; 7 bases align to TRBD1. V gave up 4 bases and J gave up 6 bases; unmatched junction bases: 10. Germline V CDR1 and CDR2: SGHNT, YYREEE (reference sequence). CDR3 length equals 14 residues. CDR3 sequence reads: CASSASVDRREQYF. CDR3 bases: TGTGCCAGCAGCGCCTCCGTGGACAGGCGCGAGCAGTACTTC.

The chain couples TRBV7-8 to TRBJ1-2, with D possibly matching TRBD1 (6 bases). Germline V gene sequence: CDR1 SGHVS, CDR2 FQNEAQ. The CDR3 length is 14 residues. V lost 4 bases, J lost 8 bases, and 17 bases lay in between. The CDR3 DNA sequence: TGTGCCAGCAGCTATTCACAGGGCGGTTTAGGCTACACCTTC. It encodes CASSYSQGGLGYTF.

The rearrangement uses TRBV7-2 and TRBJ2-7; 10 bases agree with TRBD2. Germline trimming cut 6 bases from V and 3 bases from J; bases unmatched to any gene: 8. The CDR3 extends over 15 amino acids. Germline V CDR1 and CDR2: SGHTA, FQGNSA. CDR3 in DNA: TGTGCCAGCAGGCTTCACATAGCGGGAGGCTACGAGCAGTACTTC. As protein: CASRLHIAGGYEQYF.

The rearrangement links TRBV5-1 to TRBJ2-5; D tentatively fits TRBD1 or TRBD2 (5 bases each). Trimming left V 0 bases short and J 5 bases short, with 14 bases between. The CDR3 runs to 15 residues. Germline V gene data show CDR1 as SGHRS and CDR2 as YFSETQ. CDR3: CASSLDQGRGETQYF. The CDR3, as DNA: TGCGCCAGCAGCTTGGACCAGGGAAGAGGGGAGACCCAGTACTTC.

The rearrangement joins TRBV7-2 to TRBJ2-3; D uncertain. In germline, CDR1 is SGHTA, CDR2 FQGNSA. Trimming took 2 bases from V and 5 from J, leaving 5 bases between them. The CDR3 contains 12 residues. This CDR3 reads CASSLRVDTQYF. The CDR3 region has the DNA TGTGCCAGCAGCTTACGTGTAGATACGCAGTATTTT.

This clone was counted a single time. The gene calls are TRBV9 and TRBJ1-1; D ambiguous. CDR3 length: 13 amino acids. Germline CDR1 reads SGDLS; CDR2 reads YYNGEE. V was clipped by 0 bases and J by 4 bases, with 7 bases between them. Here the CDR3 reads CASSVATGTEAFF. In nucleotides, the CDR3 is TGTGCCAGCAGCGTAGCAACGGGCACTGAAGCTTTCTTT. The full variable domain, in which reference TRBV9 and TRBJ1-1 provide the parts outside the CDR3, is DSGVTQTPKHLITATGQRVTLRCSPRSGDLSVYWYQQSLDQGLQFLIQYYNGEERAKGNILERFSAQQFPDLHSELNLSSLELGDSALYFCASSVATGTEAFFGQGTRLTVV.

The chain employs TRBV18 and TRBJ2-2, with unresolved D. The CDR3 extends over 15 amino acids. Germline V gene lookup returns CDR1 KGHSH and CDR2 LQKENI. The germline V and J ends were trimmed by 3 bases and 6 bases, with 14 bases remaining between them. The CDR3 nucleotides read TGTGCCAGCTCACCCACCGGGCCTCACCCCGGGGAGCTGTTTTTT. Translating it yields CASSPTGPHPGELFF. Drawing the rest from reference TRBV18 and TRBJ2-2, the complete variable domain is NAGVMQNPRHLVRRRGQEARLRCSPMKGHSHVYWYRQLPEEGLKFMVYLQKENIIDESGMPKERFSAEFPKEGPSILRIQQVVRGDSAAYFCASSPTGPHPGELFFGEGSRLTVL.

The V and J genes are TRBV5-1 and TRBJ2-5; 13 bases map to TRBD2. This CDR3 is 15 amino acids long. The V segment lost 4 bases and the J segment 3 bases; nucleotides outside the gene matches: 3. The V gene's germline CDR1 is SGHRS and CDR2 YFSETQ. This CDR3 reads CASSTSGRAEETQYF. CDR3 DNA: TGCGCCAGCAGCACTAGCGGGAGGGCGGAAGAGACCCAGTACTTC.

The genes are TRBV6-5 and TRBJ1-1; TRBD1 matches at 9 bases. This CDR3 has 15 residues. The germline gives CDR1 MNHEY, CDR2 SVGAGI. V lost 5 bases to trimming and J lost 1 base; unmatched junction nucleotides: 5. As DNA, the CDR3 is TGTGCCAGCAGTGTACCGGGACAGGGGAACACTGAAGCTTTCTTT. Protein sequence: CASSVPGQGNTEAFF.

The V call is TRBV10-3, the J call TRBJ1-2; the D is unclear. CDR1 and CDR2 (germline): ENHRY, SYGVKD. V was pared by 4 bases and J by 3 bases, with 12 bases between. This CDR3 region has 14 residues. This chain's CDR3 is CAISGNTHDYGYTF. The CDR3 DNA sequence: TGTGCCATCAGTGGAAACACCCACGACTATGGCTACACCTTC.